The text below deals with one TCR beta chain. Generated by immunoSEQ multiplex PCR, the TCRdb table keeps only in-frame clones and is missing some. The repertoire includes just under 250,000 clones, approximately 90% of them detected once, and over 4% sits in the top ten. The source of the sample is a study of blood T cell repertoires in COVID-19. Study-wide background: Samples representing acute and convalescent COVID-19 were sourced from the United States, Italy and Spain.

Trimming left V 7 bases short and J 6 bases short, with 18 bases between. Germline V gene lookup returns CDR1 SQVTM and CDR2 ANQGSEA. This CDR3 comprises 14 residues. Source material: PBMCs or T cells enriched from blood (not recorded which). This TCR was sampled from a woman aged 25 to 39 who had recovered from COVID-19. V is TRBV29-1 and J is TRBJ2-2; D possibly corresponds to TRBD1 (5 bases). As DNA, the CDR3 is TGCAGCGGCCGCCTGACAAGGGGTGCCGGGGAGCTGTTTTTT. It specifies CSGRLTRGAGELFF.